Listed below are T cell receptor beta chains from one sample, sequenced in a study of T-cell reconstitution after alpha-beta-depleted transplantation in children. MiXCR was run by TCRdb on the PCR reads, yielding one entry per CDR3 protein. The sample includes about 510,000 distinct CDR3 sequences, 10% to 12% of them seen just once. This specimen consisted of PBMCs, mostly from graft donor cells, obtained 180 days after TCRalphabeta/CD19-depleted stem cell transplant. These TCRs come from a female patient between 2 and 15 years old who had a stem cell transplant for aplastic anemia, so the T cells may come from the graft donor. CDR3s include the opening cysteine and the closing phenylalanine or tryptophan. The order of the fields is J gene, V gene, CDR3 protein.

J gene: TRBJ2-5
V gene: TRBV7-2
CDR3 protein: CASSLEGLARETQYF

J gene: TRBJ1-5
V gene: TRBV5-1
CDR3 protein: CASSLAGLHQPQHF

J gene: TRBJ2-7
V gene: TRBV6-1
CDR3 protein: CASSKDRGPYEQYF

J gene: TRBJ2-3
V gene: TRBV6-2/TRBV6-3
CDR3 protein: CASSLPSAYTDTQYF

J gene: TRBJ2-1
V gene: TRBV20-1
CDR3 protein: CSARGFFQRVYYNEQFF

J gene: TRBJ2-1
V gene: TRBV9
CDR3 protein: CASSVWASGRALNEQFF

J gene: TRBJ2-3
V gene: TRBV20-1
CDR3 protein: CSAFGPQGVDTQYF

J gene: TRBJ1-3
V gene: TRBV28
CDR3 protein: CASSVLGAGNTIYF

J gene: TRBJ1-2
V gene: TRBV5-6
CDR3 protein: CASSYDRDGYTF

J gene: TRBJ2-4
V gene: TRBV6-5
CDR3 protein: CASSYSGLNIQYF

J gene: TRBJ2-1
V gene: TRBV7-2
CDR3 protein: CASSLSYSPENEQFF

J gene: TRBJ2-4
V gene: TRBV25-1
CDR3 protein: CASTPETGNRAKNIQYF

J gene: TRBJ1-5
V gene: TRBV27
CDR3 protein: CASSLPGTGLVQPQHF

J gene: TRBJ2-2
V gene: TRBV27
CDR3 protein: CASTPGRTNTGELFF

J gene: TRBJ2-7
V gene: TRBV5-1
CDR3 protein: CASSWEWSYEQYF

J gene: TRBJ2-1
V gene: TRBV24-1
CDR3 protein: CATSDWGRGLDNEQFF

J gene: TRBJ1-1
V gene: TRBV6-5
CDR3 protein: CASSYRLPGQAFMNTEAFF

J gene: TRBJ1-1
V gene: TRBV29-1
CDR3 protein: CSVDGLVLNTEAFF

J gene: TRBJ2-3
V gene: TRBV11-2
CDR3 protein: CASSMTSGRVLTDTQYF

J gene: TRBJ2-5
V gene: TRBV13
CDR3 protein: CASSLLRYRGQETQYF